Shown below are 17 T cell receptor beta chains from a single sample sequenced in a study of T cells in localized non-small cell lung cancer. Sequencing was performed with immunoSEQ multiplex PCR; in TCRdb, only in-frame clones are kept and a portion is missing. The data contain about 3,500 clones, about 30% of them singletons. The source was normal lung tissue next to the tumor, collected before any cancer treatment. The receptors come from a woman aged 40-70 years with stage I lung adenocarcinoma.

By frequency in the sample, this clone is medium-sized. V usage is TRBV11-3 and J usage is TRBJ1-1; 7 bases fit TRBD1. J lost 2 bases, V lost 5 bases, and 5 bases had no gene match. The CDR3 covers 14 residues. Germline V CDR1 and CDR2: SGHNT, YENEEA. CDR3: CASSQGTANTEAFF. Here the CDR3 DNA reads TGTGCCAGCAGCCAAGGGACAGCTAACACTGAAGCTTTCTTT.

This clone was detected only a few times. The gene calls are TRBV9 and TRBJ2-1; D might be TRBD2 (6 bases). Per germline, CDR1 SGDLS and CDR2 YYNGEE. The CDR3 covers 14 residues. V lost 7 bases, J lost 7 bases, and 18 bases lay in between. The CDR3 region has the DNA TGTGCCAGCTCCCTCGGAGGGCTGACTAATGAGCAGTTCTTC. As protein: CASSLGGLTNEQFF.

This rearrangement joins TRBV11-3 to TRBJ2-3; D may be TRBD2 (5 bases). The V gene's germline CDR1 is SGHNT and CDR2 YENEEA. The V end lost 4 bases, the J end lost 4 bases, and 12 bases lay between the germline ends. The CDR3 length is 14 residues. The CDR3 coding sequence is TGTGCCAGCAGCTCCCCACTAGAGGCAGATACGCAGTATTTT. Encoded protein: CASSSPLEADTQYF.

This clone was seen once. This chain connects TRBV5-1 to TRBJ2-2; D is perhaps TRBD2 (5 bases). Trimming took off 1 base at V and 2 bases at J, with 9 bases between the two ends. Germline assignment: CDR1 SGHRS and CDR2 YFSETQ. This CDR3 region has 15 residues. CDR3 sequence: CASSLSGENTGELFF. CDR3 nucleotide sequence: TGCGCCAGCAGCTTGTCCGGGGAAAACACCGGGGAGCTGTTTTTT.

This rearrangement joins TRBV18 to TRBJ2-6; the D gene is possibly TRBD1 (6 bases). From germline, CDR1 is KGHSH and CDR2 LQKENI. Trimming took off 4 bases at V and 1 base at J, with 11 bases between the two ends. The CDR3 runs to 16 residues. The CDR3 nucleotides read TGTGCCAGCTCACAACAACAGGGTTCTGGGGCCAACGTCCTGACTTTC. This translates into CASSQQQGSGANVLTF.

Only a few counts were recorded for this clone. This sequence joins TRBV18 and TRBJ2-7; D is perhaps TRBD1 (6 bases). Germline CDR1 KGHSH, CDR2 LQKENI. This CDR3 is 13 amino acids long. V shed 6 bases and J shed 2 bases, with 11 bases lying between them. CDR3 in amino acids: CASSLPGAYEQYF. The CDR3 region has the DNA TGTGCCAGCTCTTTACCAGGGGCCTACGAGCAGTACTTC.

This clone turned up a few times. The junction does not match germline at one end; this may be a read error. The CDR3 protein is CAISVARGVDEQFF. The CDR3 DNA follows: TGTGCCATCAGTGTGGCCAGGGGGGTCGATGAGCAGTTCTTC. This sequence joins TRBV6-8 and TRBJ2-1, with a possible D match to TRBD1 (7 bases). CDR3 size: 14 residues. Germline V CDR1 and CDR2: MNHGY, SAAAGT.

The chain is built from TRBV19 and TRBJ1-5; maybe TRBD1 (6 bases). V was shortened by 7 bases and J by 6 bases, with 19 bases between the two germline ends. The CDR3 runs to 15 residues. CDR1 and CDR2 from the germline V gene are LNHDA and SQIVND (reference sequence). CDR3 sequence: CASTRGPGVGQPQHF. The CDR3 coding sequence is TGTGCCAGTACCCGTGGACCAGGGGTTGGTCAGCCCCAGCATTTT. Full variable domain (outside the CDR3, taken from reference TRBV19 and TRBJ1-5): DGGITQSPKYLFRKEGQNVTLSCEQNLNHDAMYWYRQDPGQGLRLIYYSQIVNDFQKGDIAEGYSVSREKKESFPLTVTSAQKNPTAFYLCASTRGPGVGQPQHFGDGTRLSIL.

The genes are TRBV11-3 and TRBJ1-4; D ambiguous. V was shortened by 3 bases and J by 8 bases, with 13 bases between the two germline ends. Germline loops: CDR1 SGHNT, CDR2 YENEEA. The CDR3 has 14 residues. CDR3 in amino acids: CASSFKNSGEKLFF. The CDR3 bases are TGTGCCAGCAGCTTTAAGAACAGTGGGGAAAAACTGTTTTTT.

The chain links TRBV9 to TRBJ1-1; 7 nucleotides align to TRBD1. This CDR3 region has 15 residues. Per germline, CDR1 SGDLS and CDR2 YYNGEE. With V trimmed by 4 bases and J by 1 base, 7 bases remained unmatched. The CDR3 is CASSTGQLTNTEAFF. In DNA, the CDR3 is TGTGCCAGCAGCACGGGACAGTTAACGAACACTGAAGCTTTCTTT.

This sequence joins TRBV9 and TRBJ1-1; D is unresolved. This CDR3 contains 13 residues. Per germline, CDR1 SGDLS and CDR2 YYNGEE. The germline V and J ends were trimmed by 2 bases and 1 base, with 6 bases remaining between them. For the CDR3, the DNA is TGTGCCAGCAGCGTGGCAGGGAACACTGAAGCTTTCTTT. It encodes CASSVAGNTEAFF.

The rearrangement uses TRBV30 and TRBJ2-7; D is unresolved. Per the germline V gene, CDR1 is GTSNPN and CDR2 is SVGIG (reference sequence). V was cut by 0 bases and J by 4 bases, with 10 bases left in between. This CDR3 is 13 amino acids long. The CDR3 nucleotides are TGTGCCTGGAGTGTAAACAGAAAGTACGAGCAGTACTTC. Translated, it gives CAWSVNRKYEQYF.

The chain carries TRBV11-3 and TRBJ2-1; D is possibly TRBD1 (6 bases). The CDR3 totals 16 residues. Germline-derived CDR1 and CDR2 are SGHNT and YENEEA. V lost 5 bases to trimming and J lost 2 bases, with 16 bases between them. CDR3 sequence: CASSEKGGNAYNEQFF. DNA of the CDR3: TGTGCCAGCAGCGAGAAAGGGGGTAACGCCTACAATGAGCAGTTCTTC.

V usage is TRBV19 and J usage is TRBJ1-5; 7 bases fit TRBD1. Germline V gene lookup returns CDR1 LNHDA and CDR2 SQIVND (reference sequence). Trimming removed 3 bases from V and 4 bases from J; junction bases left unmatched: 3. The CDR3 runs to 14 residues. CDR3 residues: CASSIEQGNQPQHF. The CDR3, as DNA: TGTGCCAGTAGTATTGAACAGGGGAATCAGCCCCAGCATTTT.

This chain connects TRBV18 to TRBJ2-7; 8 nucleotides match TRBD1. V shed 1 base and J 0 bases; nucleotides not matched to a gene: 2. This CDR3 is built from 15 residues. The germline V gene has CDR1 KGHSH and CDR2 LQKENI. CDR3 coding DNA: TGTGCCAGCTCACCACAGGGACAGGCCTCCTACGAGCAGTACTTC. This translates into CASSPQGQASYEQYF.

This clone is deemed medium-sized. The CDR3 spells CASSLEGLEAFF. The CDR3 DNA reads as TGTGCCAGCTCACTGGAGGGGCTTGAAGCTTTCTTT. The rearrangement links TRBV18 to TRBJ1-1; perhaps TRBD1 as D (5 bases). Trimming took 4 bases from V and 7 from J, leaving 10 bases between them. The CDR3 extends over 12 amino acids. Germline CDR1 is KGHSH and CDR2 is LQKENI. Combining the CDR3 with reference TRBV18 and TRBJ1-1 gives the whole variable domain NAGVMQNPRHLVRRRGQEARLRCSPMKGHSHVYWYRQLPEEGLKFMVYLQKENIIDESGMPKERFSAEFPKEGPSILRIQQVVRGDSAAYFCASSLEGLEAFFGQGTRLTVV.

This clone was seen just once. The rearrangement joins TRBV29-1 to TRBJ2-7; D uncertain. Germline loops: CDR1 SQVTM, CDR2 ANQGSEA. V was clipped by 4 bases and J by 6 bases, with 16 bases between them. This CDR3 contains 13 residues. The CDR3 region has the DNA TGCAGCGTTGCCCTCTTTTCAGCACCCGAGCAGTACTTC. This encodes CSVALFSAPEQYF.